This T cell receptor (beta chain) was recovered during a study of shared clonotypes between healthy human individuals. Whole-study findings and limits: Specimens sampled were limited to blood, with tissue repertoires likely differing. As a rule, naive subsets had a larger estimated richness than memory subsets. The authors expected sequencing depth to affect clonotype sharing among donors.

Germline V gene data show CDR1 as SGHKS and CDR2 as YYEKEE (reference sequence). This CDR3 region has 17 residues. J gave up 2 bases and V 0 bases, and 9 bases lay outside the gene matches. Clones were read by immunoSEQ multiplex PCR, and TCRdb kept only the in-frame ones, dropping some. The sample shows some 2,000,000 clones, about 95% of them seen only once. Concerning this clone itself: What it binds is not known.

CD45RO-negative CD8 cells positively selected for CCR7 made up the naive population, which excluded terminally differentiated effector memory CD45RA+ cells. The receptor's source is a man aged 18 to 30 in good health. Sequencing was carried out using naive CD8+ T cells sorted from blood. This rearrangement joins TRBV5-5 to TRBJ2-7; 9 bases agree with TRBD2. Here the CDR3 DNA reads TGTGCCAGCAGCTTGGCGCCGCGGGAGGGCCCCACCTACGAGCAGTACTTC. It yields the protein CASSLAPREGPTYEQYF.